This note documents a single T cell receptor beta chain sequence. Germline V CDR1 and CDR2: SNHLY, FYNNEI. The CDR3 extends over 17 amino acids. The J segment lost 4 bases and the V segment lost 6 bases, leaving 14 bases of the junction unmatched. TCRdb ran MiXCR on the RT-PCR reads and lists one entry per CDR3 protein. This sample has about 700,000 distinct CDR3 sequences, with 12% to 15% found just once. The chain carries TRBV2 and TRBJ1-2, with 10 bases aligning to TRBD1. Specimen: memory CD4+ T cells from blood. The receptor was derived from a female donor in good health, serving as a healthy control. The CDR3 protein is CASSFRDRGTSSYGYTF. CDR3 bases: TGTGCCAGCAGCTTCCGGGACAGGGGTACATCTAGCTATGGCTACACCTTC.